A selection of T cell receptor beta chains follows, all from one sample in a study of identical twins. TCRdb itself ran the 5' RACE reads through MiXCR, one entry per CDR3 protein. The sample has about 480,000 distinct CDR3 sequences, 12% to 15% seen once. Another study also made use of these data, one on yellow fever vaccine responses in identical twins.

Source material: CD4+ T cells sorted from blood. The receptors shown here come from a woman aged 18-29 years in good health. Each CDR3 is given with its conserved first and last residue. D genes are given only for firm matches. Expanded clones are given a class, and other clones once, few, many or no size at all.

d_call | j_call | v_call | clone_size | cdr3_nt | cdr3_aa
- | TRBJ2-1 | TRBV19 | few | TGTGCCAGTAGTCAGAGGGCGGGAAAATACAATGAGCAGTTCTTC | CASSQRAGKYNEQFF
TRBD1 | TRBJ1-5 | TRBV29-1 | few | TGCAGCGTTGCCGAGGGGGACAGGGATTATCAGCCCCAGCATTTT | CSVAEGDRDYQPQHF
- | TRBJ2-7 | TRBV7-2 | few | TGTGCCAGCAGCTTAAAAGGTGCCTACGAGCAGTACTTC | CASSLKGAYEQYF
- | TRBJ2-7 | TRBV12-3/TRBV12-4 | few | TGTGCCAGCAGAGTGGACGACGGTACCTACGAGCAGTACTTC | CASRVDDGTYEQYF
- | TRBJ1-6 | TRBV27 | many | TGTGCCAGCGGGGTTATGGGGTCCGGGAGGACACCCCTCCACTTT | CASGVMGSGRTPLHF
- | TRBJ2-3 | TRBV5-1 | few | TGCGCCAGCAGCCCCACAAAGTCTTTTCCCCGCGGCACAGATACGCAGTATTTT | CASSPTKSFPRGTDTQYF
- | TRBJ1-5 | TRBV6-1 | - | TGTGCCAGCAGAGCCGACCGAACTAGCAATCAGCCCCAGCATTTT | CASRADRTSNQPQHF
- | TRBJ2-7 | TRBV18 | few | TGTGCCAGCTCACAACAGGGTTATAGCTACGAGCAGTACTTC | CASSQQGYSYEQYF
- | TRBJ2-7 | TRBV7-9 | few | TGTGCCAGCAGCTTAGTCGGGGGCCCAACCTACGAGCAGTACTTC | CASSLVGGPTYEQYF
TRBD2 | TRBJ2-3 | TRBV6-1 | few | TGTGCCAGCAGGATAGGGAGGGGCACAGATACGCAGTATTTT | CASRIGRGTDTQYF
TRBD2 | TRBJ2-3 | TRBV7-6 | - | TGTGCCAGCAGCTTAGCGTCAAGCGGGGGGGCCGGAGATACGCAGTATTTT | CASSLASSGGAGDTQYF
- | TRBJ2-5 | TRBV11-2 | few | TGTGCCAGCAGCTTAGCCGCGACAGGGCGGGGGGAGACCCAGTACTTC | CASSLAATGRGETQYF
TRBD2 | TRBJ2-7 | TRBV12-3/TRBV12-4 | - | TGTACCTGCAGTAACTCAAGACTAGCGGGAGTCGCCTACGAGCAGTACTTC | CTCSNSRLAGVAYEQYF
- | TRBJ2-7 | TRBV19 | - | TGTGCCAGTAGTATTCGGGACAAGGGTAACGAGCAGTACTTC | CASSIRDKGNEQYF
- | TRBJ1-1 | TRBV3-1 | many | TGTGCCAGCAGCCAAGCCGGGACCTTGAACACTGAAGCTTTCTTT | CASSQAGTLNTEAFF
TRBD2 | TRBJ2-3 | TRBV7-9 | - | TGTGCCAGCAGCTTGAGGACTAGCGACACAGATACGCAGTATTTT | CASSLRTSDTDTQYF
TRBD2 | TRBJ2-3 | TRBV20-1 | - | TGCAGTGCTACCCGAGCGGGGGGCACAGATACGCAGTATTTT | CSATRAGGTDTQYF
TRBD2 | TRBJ2-2 | TRBV6-2/TRBV6-3 | few | TGTGCCAGCAGAGCTATGCGCGGGAGGGCTAACACCGGGGAGCTGTTTTTT | CASRAMRGRANTGELFF
TRBD2 | TRBJ2-2 | TRBV7-8 | - | TGTGCCAGCAGCTTACAGACTAGCGGGGCCACCGGGGAGCTGTTTTTT | CASSLQTSGATGELFF
TRBD2 | TRBJ2-7 | TRBV9 | - | TGTGCCAGCAGCGTAGCACTAGCGGGAGGGAGCTCCTACGAGCAGTACTTC | CASSVALAGGSSYEQYF
- | TRBJ2-5 | TRBV4-2 | - | TGTGCCAGCAGCCCCGACGGAGCAAATAAAGGCGAGACCCAGTACTTC | CASSPDGANKGETQYF
- | TRBJ1-2 | TRBV18 | many | TGTGCCAGCTCACCACCGGGGGGTGGCTACACCTTC | CASSPPGGGYTF
- | TRBJ2-1 | TRBV14 | - | TGTGCCAGCAGCCAAGGTCGACGGGATGAGCAGTTCTTC | CASSQGRRDEQFF
TRBD1 | TRBJ2-7 | TRBV2 | - | TGTGCCAGCAGTGAAGGGTTTGGGACAGCTTACGAGCAGTACTTC | CASSEGFGTAYEQYF
TRBD2 | TRBJ2-1 | TRBV4-2 | many | TGTGCCAGCAGCCAAGGCTTGGGGGGGGATATTTACAATGAGCAGTTCTTC | CASSQGLGGDIYNEQFF
TRBD2 | TRBJ2-5 | TRBV3-1 | - | TGTGCCAGCAGCCAACCCGGGAGGATTCAAGAGACCCAGTACTTC | CASSQPGRIQETQYF
- | TRBJ1-4 | TRBV28 | - | TGTGCCAGCAGACCTACAGGTTCTGGAGAAAAACTGTTTTTT | CASRPTGSGEKLFF
- | TRBJ2-5 | TRBV20-1 | - | TGCTGTGCTAGAGATGTCGGGGCAGGGGCGGGCCAAGAGACCCAGTACTTC | CCARDVGAGAGQETQYF
TRBD2 | TRBJ2-7 | TRBV12-3/TRBV12-4 | many | TGTGCCAGCAGTCTAAGACTAGCCGGGGTAGAGCAGTACTTC | CASSLRLAGVEQYF
- | TRBJ2-1 | TRBV20-1 | - | TGCAGTGCTAGAGATCTGCGGGCTTTGAATGAGCAGTTCTTC | CSARDLRALNEQFF
- | TRBJ2-1 | TRBV20-1 | few | TGCAGTGCTAGAGCGGGGAGCTCCTACAATGAGCAGTTCTTC | CSARAGSSYNEQFF
TRBD2 | TRBJ2-7 | TRBV7-8 | few | TGTGCCAGCAGCCAGCGTGGTAGCGGGAGCTCCTACGAGCAGTACTTC | CASSQRGSGSSYEQYF
- | TRBJ2-7 | TRBV15 | - | TGTGCCACCAGCAGAGATCTAGGGGGTCCCTACGAGCAGTACTTC | CATSRDLGGPYEQYF
TRBD2 | TRBJ2-5 | TRBV20-1 | - | TGCAGTGCTAGTCGAGCGGGAGTAGGGGAGACCCAGTACTTC | CSASRAGVGETQYF
TRBD2 | TRBJ2-1 | TRBV7-2 | few | TGTGCCAGCAGCTTAGGGGGACTAGTGAATGAGCAGTTCTTC | CASSLGGLVNEQFF
TRBD2 | TRBJ2-3 | TRBV12-3/TRBV12-4 | few | TGTGCCAGCAGACGGGTGGGGCGGGAGAAGGATACGCAGTATTTT | CASRRVGREKDTQYF
TRBD2 | TRBJ2-3 | TRBV29-1 | - | TGCAGCGCCTCCTTCCTAGCGGGGGGGTTAACAGATACGCAGTATTTT | CSASFLAGGLTDTQYF
TRBD2 | TRBJ2-7 | TRBV12-3/TRBV12-4 | - | TGTGCCAGCAGTCCGAGCGGGATGGTAAGCGAGCAGTACTTC | CASSPSGMVSEQYF
- | TRBJ2-3 | TRBV5-1 | few | TGCGCCAGCAGCTGGGAGGATACGCAGTATTTT | CASSWEDTQYF
TRBD2 | TRBJ2-7 | TRBV12-3/TRBV12-4 | - | TGTGCCAGCAGCACCCGACTAGCGGGACAGTACGAGCAGTACTTC | CASSTRLAGQYEQYF
- | TRBJ2-5 | TRBV5-1 | few | TGCGCCAGCAGCTTGGGGCAGAAGCAAGAGACCCAGTACTTC | CASSLGQKQETQYF
TRBD2 | TRBJ2-1 | TRBV10-3 | - | TGTGCCATCACGGGCGGGAGCTACAATGAGCAGTTCTTC | CAITGGSYNEQFF
TRBD1 | TRBJ2-2 | TRBV11-2 | many | TGTGCCAGCAGCTTAGAGGGACAGGGGAGGACCGGGGAGCTGTTTTTT | CASSLEGQGRTGELFF